One TCR beta chain is described in this entry. Primers for the PCR totalled 60 Vbeta and 13 Jbeta. Measured with immunoSEQ multiplex PCR; TCRdb has only the in-frame clones, and not every one. The repertoire holds about 140,000 clones, 70% to 85% seen once, with around 10% in the top ten. This entry comes from a study of cytomegalovirus exposure and HLA in healthy donors. Trimming pared 7 bases from V and 8 bases from J, leaving 12 bases between. Germline loops: CDR1 SGHTA, CDR2 FQGNSA. The CDR3 is made up of 12 amino acids. The receptor was isolated from a woman aged 60-75 years in good health and CMV-seropositive. The rearrangement uses TRBV7-2 and TRBJ2-1; D is unresolved. The specimen was PBMCs. DNA for the CDR3: TGTGCCAGCACCCCCCGCCAGGATGAGCAGTTCTTC. Translated: CASTPRQDEQFF.